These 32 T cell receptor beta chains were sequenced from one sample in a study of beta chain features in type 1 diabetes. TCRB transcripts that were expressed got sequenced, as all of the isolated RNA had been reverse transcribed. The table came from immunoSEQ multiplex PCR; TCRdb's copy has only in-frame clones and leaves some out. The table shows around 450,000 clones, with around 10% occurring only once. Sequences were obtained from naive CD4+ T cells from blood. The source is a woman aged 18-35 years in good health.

This CDR3 is CASSLQGLEVETQYF. For the CDR3, the DNA is TGTGCCAGCAGCCTTCAGGGTCTGGAGGTTGAGACCCAGTACTTC. V is TRBV6-1 and J is TRBJ2-5; D may correspond to TRBD1 or TRBD2 (5 bases each). There are 15 residues in the CDR3. Germline V lookup: CDR1 MNHNS, CDR2 SASEGT. The germline V and J ends were trimmed by 6 bases and 5 bases, with 19 bases remaining between them.

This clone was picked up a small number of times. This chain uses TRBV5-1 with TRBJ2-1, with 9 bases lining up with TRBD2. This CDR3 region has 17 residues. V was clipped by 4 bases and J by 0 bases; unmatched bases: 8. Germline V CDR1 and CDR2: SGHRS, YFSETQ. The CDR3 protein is CASSALLAGSSYNEQFF. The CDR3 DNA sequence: TGCGCCAGCAGCGCGCTCCTAGCGGGGAGCTCCTACAATGAGCAGTTCTTC. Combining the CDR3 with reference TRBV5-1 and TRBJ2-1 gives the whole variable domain KAGVTQTPRYLIKTRGQQVTLSCSPISGHRSVSWYQQTPGQGLQFLFEYFSETQRNKGNFPGRFSGRQFSNSRSEMNVSTLELGDSALYLCASSALLAGSSYNEQFFGPGTRLTVL.

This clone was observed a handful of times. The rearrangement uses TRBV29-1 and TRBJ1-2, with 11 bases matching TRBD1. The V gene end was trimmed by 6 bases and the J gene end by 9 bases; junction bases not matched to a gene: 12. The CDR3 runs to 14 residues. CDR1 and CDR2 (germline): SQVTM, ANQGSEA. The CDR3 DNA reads TGCAGCGTCTCCGGGACAGGGGGGTTAGGTAGCTACACCTTC. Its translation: CSVSGTGGLGSYTF. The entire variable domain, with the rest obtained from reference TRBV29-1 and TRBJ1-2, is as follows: SAVISQKPSRDICQRGTSLTIQCQVDSQVTMMFWYRQQPGQSLTLIATANQGSEATYESGFVIDKFPISRPNLTFSTLTVSNMSPEDSSIYLCSVSGTGGLGSYTFGSGTRLTVV.

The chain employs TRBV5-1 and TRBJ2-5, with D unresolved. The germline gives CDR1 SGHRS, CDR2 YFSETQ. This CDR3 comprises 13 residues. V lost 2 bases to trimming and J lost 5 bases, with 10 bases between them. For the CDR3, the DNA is TGCGCCAGCAGCTTCGGTCAGGTGGAGACCCAGTACTTC. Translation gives CASSFGQVETQYF.

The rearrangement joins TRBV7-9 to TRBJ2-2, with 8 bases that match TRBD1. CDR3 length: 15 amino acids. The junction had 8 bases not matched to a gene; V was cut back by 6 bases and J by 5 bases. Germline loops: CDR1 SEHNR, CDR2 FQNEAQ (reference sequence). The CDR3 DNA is TGTGCCAGCAGACCCCGGACAGGGAAAACCGGGGAGCTGTTTTTT. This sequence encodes CASRPRTGKTGELFF.

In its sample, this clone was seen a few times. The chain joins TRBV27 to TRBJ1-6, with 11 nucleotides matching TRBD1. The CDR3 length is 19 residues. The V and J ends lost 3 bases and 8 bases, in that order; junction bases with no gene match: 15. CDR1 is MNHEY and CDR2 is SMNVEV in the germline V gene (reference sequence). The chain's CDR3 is CASSFRTYRDRGYHSPLHF. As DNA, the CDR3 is TGTGCCAGCAGTTTTCGGACCTATCGGGACAGGGGGTATCATTCACCCCTCCACTTT.

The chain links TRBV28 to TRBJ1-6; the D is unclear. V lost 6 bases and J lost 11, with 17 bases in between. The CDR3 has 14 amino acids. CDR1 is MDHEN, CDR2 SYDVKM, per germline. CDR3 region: CASRLDSLTPPLHF. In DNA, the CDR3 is TGTGCCAGCAGGCTCGATTCCCTTACCCCACCCCTCCACTTT.

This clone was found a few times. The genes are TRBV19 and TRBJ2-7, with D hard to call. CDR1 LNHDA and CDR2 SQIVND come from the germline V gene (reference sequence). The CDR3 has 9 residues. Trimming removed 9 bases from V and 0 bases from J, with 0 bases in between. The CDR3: CASSYEQYF. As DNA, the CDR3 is TGTGCCAGCTCCTACGAGCAGTACTTC. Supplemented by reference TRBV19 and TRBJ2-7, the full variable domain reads DGGITQSPKYLFRKEGQNVTLSCEQNLNHDAMYWYRQDPGQGLRLIYYSQIVNDFQKGDIAEGYSVSREKKESFPLTVTSAQKNPTAFYLCASSYEQYFGPGTRLTVT.

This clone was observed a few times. The CDR3 region is CASSEYRTGGWTEAFF. DNA of the CDR3: TGTGCCAGCAGTGAATATAGGACAGGGGGCTGGACTGAAGCTTTCTTT. This chain uses TRBV25-1 with TRBJ1-1; the match to TRBD1 covers 11 bases. CDR3 length equals 16 residues. CDR1 and CDR2 from the germline V gene are MGHDK and SYGVNS. V lost 0 bases to trimming and J lost 5 bases; unmatched junction nucleotides: 5.

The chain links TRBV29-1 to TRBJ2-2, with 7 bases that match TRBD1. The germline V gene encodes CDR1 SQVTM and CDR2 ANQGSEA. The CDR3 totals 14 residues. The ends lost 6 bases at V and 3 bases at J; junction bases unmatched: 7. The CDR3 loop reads CSVGRGRDTGELFF. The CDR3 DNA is TGCAGCGTGGGAAGGGGGCGCGACACCGGGGAGCTGTTTTTT.

The CDR3 DNA follows: TGTGCTAGTGGTTTGGTACTATCCTCTAGCACAGATACGCAGTATTTT. Translating it yields CASGLVLSSSTDTQYF. This chain joins TRBV12-5 and TRBJ2-3; D gene uncertain. The CDR3 runs to 16 residues. Trimming took 0 bases from V and 0 from J, leaving 10 bases between them. Germline V lookup: CDR1 LGHNT, CDR2 FRNRAP.

Here the CDR3 reads CASSLGSGETQYF. CDR3 nucleotides: TGTGCCAGCAGCTTAGGGAGTGGGGAGACCCAGTACTTC. This chain joins TRBV7-9 and TRBJ2-5; D ambiguous. The germline V gene has CDR1 SEHNR and CDR2 FQNEAQ (reference sequence). Trimming removed 1 base at V and 5 bases at J, with 8 bases between. This CDR3 spans 13 amino acids.

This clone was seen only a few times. CDR3 sequence reads: CASSQGWGLAGIETQYF. The CDR3 region has the DNA TGCGCCAGCAGCCAAGGCTGGGGACTAGCGGGGATAGAGACCCAGTACTTC. The gene calls are TRBV4-3 and TRBJ2-5, with 13 positions matching TRBD2. Per germline, CDR1 LGHNA and CDR2 YSLEER. The CDR3 sequence is 17 residues long. The junction had 6 bases not matched to a gene; V was cut back by 1 base and J by 4 bases.

CDR3 coding DNA: TGTGCCAGCAGCGTAGGCCGGGCCTCTAGCACAGATACGCAGTATTTT. This gives the protein CASSVGRASSTDTQYF. The chain joins TRBV9 to TRBJ2-3; D not certain. V lost 0 bases to trimming and J lost 0 bases, with 11 bases between them. Germline V gene lookup returns CDR1 SGDLS and CDR2 YYNGEE. CDR3 length equals 16 residues.

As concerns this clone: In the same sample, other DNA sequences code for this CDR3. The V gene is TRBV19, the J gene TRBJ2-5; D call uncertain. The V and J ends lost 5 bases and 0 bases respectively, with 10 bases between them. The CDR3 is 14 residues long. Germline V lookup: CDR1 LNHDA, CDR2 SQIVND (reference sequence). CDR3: CASSLRSYQETQYF. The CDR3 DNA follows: TGTGCCAGTAGTCTTAGATCCTACCAAGAGACCCAGTACTTC.

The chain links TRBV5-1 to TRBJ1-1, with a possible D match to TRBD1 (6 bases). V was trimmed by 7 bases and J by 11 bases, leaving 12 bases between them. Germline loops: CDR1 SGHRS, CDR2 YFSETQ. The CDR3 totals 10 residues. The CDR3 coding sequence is TGCGCCAGCGCAGGGGAGAGGGCTTTCTTT. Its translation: CASAGERAFF.

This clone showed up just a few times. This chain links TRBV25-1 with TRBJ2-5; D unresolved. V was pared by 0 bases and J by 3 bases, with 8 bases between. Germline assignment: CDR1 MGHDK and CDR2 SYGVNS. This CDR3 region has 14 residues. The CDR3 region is CASSEYSMKETQYF. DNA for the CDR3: TGTGCCAGCAGTGAATATTCCATGAAAGAGACCCAGTACTTC.

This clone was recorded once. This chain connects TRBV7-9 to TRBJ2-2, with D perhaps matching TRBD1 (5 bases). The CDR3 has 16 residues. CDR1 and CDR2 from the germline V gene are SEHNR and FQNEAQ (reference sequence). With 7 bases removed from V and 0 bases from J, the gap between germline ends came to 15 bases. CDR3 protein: CASTPIGAPNTGELFF. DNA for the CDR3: TGTGCCAGCACCCCCATAGGGGCCCCGAACACCGGGGAGCTGTTTTTT.

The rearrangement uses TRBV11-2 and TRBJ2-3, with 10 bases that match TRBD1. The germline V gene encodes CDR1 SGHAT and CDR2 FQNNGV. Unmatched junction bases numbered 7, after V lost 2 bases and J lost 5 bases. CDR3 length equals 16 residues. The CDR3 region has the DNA TGTGCCAGCAGCTTAATAGGGACAGGGGAAGGAGATACGCAGTATTTT. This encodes CASSLIGTGEGDTQYF.

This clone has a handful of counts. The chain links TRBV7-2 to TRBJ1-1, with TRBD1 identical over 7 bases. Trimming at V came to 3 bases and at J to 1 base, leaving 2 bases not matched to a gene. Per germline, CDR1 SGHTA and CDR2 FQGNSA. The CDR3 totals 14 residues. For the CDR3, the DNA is TGTGCCAGCAGCTTGTGGACAGGGAACACTGAAGCTTTCTTT. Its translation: CASSLWTGNTEAFF.

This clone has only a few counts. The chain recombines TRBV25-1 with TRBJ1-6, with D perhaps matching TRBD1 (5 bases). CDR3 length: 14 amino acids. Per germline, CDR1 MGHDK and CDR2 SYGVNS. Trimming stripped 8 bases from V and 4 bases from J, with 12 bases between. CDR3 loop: CASRGTTYNSPLHF. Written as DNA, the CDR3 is TGTGCCAGCCGGGGCACAACTTATAATTCACCCCTCCACTTT.

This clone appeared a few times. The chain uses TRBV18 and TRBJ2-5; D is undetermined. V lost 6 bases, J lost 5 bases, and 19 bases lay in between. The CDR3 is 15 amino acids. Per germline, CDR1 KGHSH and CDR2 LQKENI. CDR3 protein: CASSSGVPVGETQYF. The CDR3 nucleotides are TGTGCCAGCTCTAGTGGAGTCCCAGTGGGCGAGACCCAGTACTTC.

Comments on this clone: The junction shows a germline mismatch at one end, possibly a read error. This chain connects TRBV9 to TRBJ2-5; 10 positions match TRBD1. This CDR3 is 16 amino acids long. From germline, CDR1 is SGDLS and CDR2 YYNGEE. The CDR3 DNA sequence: TGTGCCAGCAGCCTGGGGACAGGGGCTCACCAACAGACCCAGTACTTC. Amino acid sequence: CASSLGTGAHQQTQYF.

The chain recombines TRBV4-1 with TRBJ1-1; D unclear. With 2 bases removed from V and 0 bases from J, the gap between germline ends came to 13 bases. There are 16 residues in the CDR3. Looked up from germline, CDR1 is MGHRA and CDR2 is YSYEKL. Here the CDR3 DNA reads TGCGCCAGCAGCCAAATAACGGCAGGAATGAACACTGAAGCTTTCTTT. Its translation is CASSQITAGMNTEAFF.

The CDR3 region is CASSSQGTENYGYTF. CDR3 nucleotide sequence: TGTGCCAGCAGCTCCCAGGGGACGGAAAACTATGGCTACACCTTC. This chain connects TRBV7-9 to TRBJ1-2; TRBD1 might be the D (6 bases). CDR3 length: 15 residues. Trimming stripped 4 bases from V and 2 bases from J, with 14 bases between. Germline V lookup: CDR1 SEHNR, CDR2 FQNEAQ (reference sequence).

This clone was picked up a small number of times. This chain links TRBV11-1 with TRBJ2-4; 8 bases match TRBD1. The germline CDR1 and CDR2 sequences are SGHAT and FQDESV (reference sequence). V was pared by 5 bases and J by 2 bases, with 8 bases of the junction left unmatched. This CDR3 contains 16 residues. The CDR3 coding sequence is TGTGCCAGCAGCCCAGGACAGGGCTTAACCAAAAACATTCAGTACTTC. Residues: CASSPGQGLTKNIQYF.

The CDR3 DNA follows: TGTGCCAGCAGGCTACAGGACACTGAAGCTTTCTTT. This translates into CASRLQDTEAFF. The rearrangement uses TRBV2 and TRBJ1-1, with TRBD1 as a possible D gene (5 bases). The length of the CDR3 is 12 residues. Germline V gives CDR1 SNHLY, CDR2 FYNNEI. V shed 6 bases and J shed 3 bases, with 8 bases lying between them.

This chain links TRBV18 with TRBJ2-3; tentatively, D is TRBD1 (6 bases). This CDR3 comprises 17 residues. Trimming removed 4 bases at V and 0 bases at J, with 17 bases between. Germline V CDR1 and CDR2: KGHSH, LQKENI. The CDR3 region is CASSLGPTGRSTDTQYF. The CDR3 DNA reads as TGTGCCAGCTCACTCGGACCGACAGGTCGAAGCACAGATACGCAGTATTTT.

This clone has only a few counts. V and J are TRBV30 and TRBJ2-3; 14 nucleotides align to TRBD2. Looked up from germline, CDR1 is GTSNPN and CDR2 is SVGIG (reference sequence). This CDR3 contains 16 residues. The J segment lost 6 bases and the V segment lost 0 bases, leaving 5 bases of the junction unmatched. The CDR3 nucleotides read TGTGCCTGGAGTGTATGGACTAGCGGGAGGAGGGATACGCAGTATTTT. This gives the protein CAWSVWTSGRRDTQYF.

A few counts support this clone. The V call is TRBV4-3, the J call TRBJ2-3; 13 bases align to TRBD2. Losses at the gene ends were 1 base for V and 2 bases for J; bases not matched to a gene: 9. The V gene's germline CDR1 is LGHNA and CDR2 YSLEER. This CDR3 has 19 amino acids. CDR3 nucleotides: TGCGCCAGCAGCCAAGCAGGACTAGCGGGAGACGGGGTCACAGATACGCAGTATTTT. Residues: CASSQAGLAGDGVTDTQYF.

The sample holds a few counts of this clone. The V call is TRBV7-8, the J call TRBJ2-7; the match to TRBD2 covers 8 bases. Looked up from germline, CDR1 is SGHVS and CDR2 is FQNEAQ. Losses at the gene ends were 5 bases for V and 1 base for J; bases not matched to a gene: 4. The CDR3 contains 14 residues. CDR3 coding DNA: TGTGCCAGCAGCACAAGCGGGGGTTCCTACGAGCAGTACTTC. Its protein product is CASSTSGGSYEQYF.

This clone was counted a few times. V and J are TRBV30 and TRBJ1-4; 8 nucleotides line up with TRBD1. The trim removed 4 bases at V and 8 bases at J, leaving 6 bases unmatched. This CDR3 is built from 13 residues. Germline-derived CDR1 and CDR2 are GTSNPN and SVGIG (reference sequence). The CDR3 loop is CAWNDRGGEKLFF. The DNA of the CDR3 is TGTGCCTGGAATGACAGGGGAGGGGAAAAACTGTTTTTT.